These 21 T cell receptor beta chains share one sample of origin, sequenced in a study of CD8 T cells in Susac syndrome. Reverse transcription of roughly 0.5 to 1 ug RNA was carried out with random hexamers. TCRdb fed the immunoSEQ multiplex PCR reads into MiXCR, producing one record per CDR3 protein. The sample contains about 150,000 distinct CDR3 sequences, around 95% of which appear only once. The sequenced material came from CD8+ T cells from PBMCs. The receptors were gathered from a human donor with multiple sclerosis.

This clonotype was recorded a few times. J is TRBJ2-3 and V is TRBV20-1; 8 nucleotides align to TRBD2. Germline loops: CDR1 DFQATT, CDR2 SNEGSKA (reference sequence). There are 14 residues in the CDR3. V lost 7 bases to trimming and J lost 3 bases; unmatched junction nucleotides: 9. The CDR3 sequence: CSGSGTSGTDTQYF. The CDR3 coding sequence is TGCAGTGGTTCTGGCACTAGCGGTACAGATACGCAGTATTTT.

The CDR3 protein is CSARGSAGYSDQPQHF. CDR3 coding DNA: TGCAGTGCTAGGGGGTCGGCAGGCTACTCAGATCAGCCCCAGCATTTT. The V and J genes are TRBV20-1 and TRBJ1-5; D uncertain. In germline, CDR1 is DFQATT, CDR2 SNEGSKA (reference sequence). The CDR3 loop spans 16 amino acids. Trimming shortened V by 3 bases and J by 5 bases, and 20 bases separated the two germline ends.

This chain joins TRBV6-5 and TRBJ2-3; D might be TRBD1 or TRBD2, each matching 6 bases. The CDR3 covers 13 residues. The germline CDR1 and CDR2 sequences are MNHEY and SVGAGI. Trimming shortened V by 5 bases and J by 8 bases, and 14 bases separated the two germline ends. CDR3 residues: CASSPTKGGTQYF. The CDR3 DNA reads TGTGCCAGCAGTCCTACCAAGGGGGGTACGCAGTATTTT.

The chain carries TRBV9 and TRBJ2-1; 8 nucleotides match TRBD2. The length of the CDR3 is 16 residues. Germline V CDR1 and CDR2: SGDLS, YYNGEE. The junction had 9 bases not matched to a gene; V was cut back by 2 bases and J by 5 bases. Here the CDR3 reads CASSVEAGGAHNEQFF. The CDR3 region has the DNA TGTGCCAGCAGCGTTGAGGCCGGGGGGGCTCACAATGAGCAGTTCTTC.

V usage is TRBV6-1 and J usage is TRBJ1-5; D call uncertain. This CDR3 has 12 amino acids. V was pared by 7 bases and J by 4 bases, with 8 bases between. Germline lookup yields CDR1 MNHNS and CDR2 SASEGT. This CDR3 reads CASNHPNQPQHF. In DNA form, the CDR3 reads TGTGCCAGCAACCACCCGAATCAGCCCCAGCATTTT.

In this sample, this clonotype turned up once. DNA of the CDR3: TGCAGTGCGTTTCGACAGGGCTTGAATTCACCCCTCCACTTT. Translating gives CSAFRQGLNSPLHF. The chain has TRBV20-1 and TRBJ1-6, with 7 bases identical to TRBD1. Germline V gives CDR1 DFQATT, CDR2 SNEGSKA (reference sequence). This CDR3 is 14 amino acids long. The junction had 9 bases not matched to a gene; V was cut back by 6 bases and J by 7 bases.

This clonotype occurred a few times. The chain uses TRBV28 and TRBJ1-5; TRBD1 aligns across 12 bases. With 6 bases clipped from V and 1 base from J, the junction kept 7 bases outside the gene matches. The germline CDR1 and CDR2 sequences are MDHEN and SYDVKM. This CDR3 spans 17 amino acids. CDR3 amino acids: CASSSGTGGLSNQPQHF. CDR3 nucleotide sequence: TGTGCCAGCAGCTCCGGGACAGGGGGCTTAAGCAATCAGCCCCAGCATTTT.

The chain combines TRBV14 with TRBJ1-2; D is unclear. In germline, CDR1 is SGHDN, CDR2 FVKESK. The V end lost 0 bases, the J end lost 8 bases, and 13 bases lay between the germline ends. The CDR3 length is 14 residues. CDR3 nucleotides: TGTGCCAGCAGCCAAGAAAGGATCGGTAGAGGCTACACCTTC. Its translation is CASSQERIGRGYTF.

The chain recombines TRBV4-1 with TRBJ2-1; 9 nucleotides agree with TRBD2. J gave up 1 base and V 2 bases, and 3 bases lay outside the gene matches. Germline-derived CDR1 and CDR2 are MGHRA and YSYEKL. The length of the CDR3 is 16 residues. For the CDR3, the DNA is TGCGCCAGCAGCCAATGGCGGGAGGGGTCCTACAATGAGCAGTTCTTC. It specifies CASSQWREGSYNEQFF.

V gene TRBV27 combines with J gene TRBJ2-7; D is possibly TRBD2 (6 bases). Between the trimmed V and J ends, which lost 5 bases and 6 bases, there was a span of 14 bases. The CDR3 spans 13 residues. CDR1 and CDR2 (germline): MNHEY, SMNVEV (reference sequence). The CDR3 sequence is CASSPRAGPEQYF. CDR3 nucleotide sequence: TGTGCCAGCAGTCCCCGCGCGGGGCCCGAGCAGTACTTC.

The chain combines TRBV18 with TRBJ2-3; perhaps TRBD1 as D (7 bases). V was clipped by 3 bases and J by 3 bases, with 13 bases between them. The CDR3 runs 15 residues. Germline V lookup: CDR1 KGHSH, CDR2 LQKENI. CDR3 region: CASSPLPGGTDTQYF. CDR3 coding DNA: TGTGCCAGCTCACCCCTCCCAGGGGGGACAGATACGCAGTATTTT.

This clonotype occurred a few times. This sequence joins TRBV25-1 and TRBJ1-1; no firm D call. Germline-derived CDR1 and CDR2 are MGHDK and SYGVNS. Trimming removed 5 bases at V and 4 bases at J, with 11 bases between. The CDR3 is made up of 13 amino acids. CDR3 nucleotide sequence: TGTGCCAGCAGTTCTTGGGGTGGCACTGAAGCTTTCTTT. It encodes CASSSWGGTEAFF.

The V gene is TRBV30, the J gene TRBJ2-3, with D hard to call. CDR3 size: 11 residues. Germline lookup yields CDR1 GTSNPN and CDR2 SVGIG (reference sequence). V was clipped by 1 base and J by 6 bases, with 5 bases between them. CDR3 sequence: CAWSATDTQYF. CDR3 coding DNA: TGTGCCTGGAGTGCAACGGATACGCAGTATTTT. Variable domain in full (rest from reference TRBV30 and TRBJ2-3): SQTIHQWPATLVQPVGSPLSLECTVEGTSNPNLYWYRQAAGRGLQLLFYSVGIGQISSEVPQNLSASRPQDRQFILSSKKLLLSDSGFYLCAWSATDTQYFGPGTRLTVL.

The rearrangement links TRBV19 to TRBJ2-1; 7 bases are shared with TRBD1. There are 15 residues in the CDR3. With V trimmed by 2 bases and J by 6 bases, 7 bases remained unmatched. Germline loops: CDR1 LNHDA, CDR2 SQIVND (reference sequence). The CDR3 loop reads CASSIRDSPLNEQFF. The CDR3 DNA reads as TGTGCCAGTAGTATACGGGACAGCCCTCTCAATGAGCAGTTCTTC.

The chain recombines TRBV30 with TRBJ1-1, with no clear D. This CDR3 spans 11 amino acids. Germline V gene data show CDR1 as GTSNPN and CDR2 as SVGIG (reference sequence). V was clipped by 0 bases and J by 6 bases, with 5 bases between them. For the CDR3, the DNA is TGTGCCTGGAGTGTAGCCTCTGAAGCTTTCTTT. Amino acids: CAWSVASEAFF.

The CDR3 DNA is TGTGCCAGCACCAGAGACAGGGGATCCCATCAGCCCCAGCATTTT. Its protein product is CASTRDRGSHQPQHF. V usage is TRBV12-3 or TRBV12-4 and J usage is TRBJ1-5; TRBD1 agrees at 8 bases. J lost 5 bases, V lost 7 bases, and 10 bases had no gene match. The CDR3 extends over 15 amino acids.

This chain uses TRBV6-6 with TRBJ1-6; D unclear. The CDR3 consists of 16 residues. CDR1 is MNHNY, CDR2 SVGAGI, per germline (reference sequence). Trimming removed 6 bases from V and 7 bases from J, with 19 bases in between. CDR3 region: CASSSGWGTGNSPLHF. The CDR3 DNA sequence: TGTGCCAGCAGCTCTGGGTGGGGTACGGGAAATTCACCCCTCCACTTT.

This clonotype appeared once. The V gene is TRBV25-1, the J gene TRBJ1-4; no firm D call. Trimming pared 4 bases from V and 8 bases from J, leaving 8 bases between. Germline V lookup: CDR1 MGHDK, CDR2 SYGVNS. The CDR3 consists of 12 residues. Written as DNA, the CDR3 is TGTGCCAGCAGTGTAACACCGGAAAAACTGTTTTTT. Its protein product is CASSVTPEKLFF. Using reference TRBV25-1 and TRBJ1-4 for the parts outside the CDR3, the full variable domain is EADIYQTPRYLVIGTGKKITLECSQTMGHDKMYWYQQDPGMELHLIHYSYGVNSTEKGDLSSESTVSRIRTEHFPLTLESARPSHTSQYLCASSVTPEKLFFGSGTQLSVL.

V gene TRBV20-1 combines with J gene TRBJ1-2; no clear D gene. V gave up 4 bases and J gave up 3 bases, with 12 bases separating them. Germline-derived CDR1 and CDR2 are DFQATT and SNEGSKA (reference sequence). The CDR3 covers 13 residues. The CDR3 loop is CSANPILDYGYTF. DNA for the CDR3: TGCAGTGCTAACCCTATTTTAGACTATGGCTACACCTTC.

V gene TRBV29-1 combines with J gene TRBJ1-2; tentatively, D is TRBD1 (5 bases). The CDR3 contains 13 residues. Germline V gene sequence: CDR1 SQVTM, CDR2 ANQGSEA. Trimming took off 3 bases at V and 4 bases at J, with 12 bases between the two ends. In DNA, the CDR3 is TGCAGCGTTGAGTTGGGACCCCTCTATGGCTACACCTTC. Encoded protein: CSVELGPLYGYTF. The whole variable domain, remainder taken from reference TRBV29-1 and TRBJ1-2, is SAVISQKPSRDICQRGTSLTIQCQVDSQVTMMFWYRQQPGQSLTLIATANQGSEATYESGFVIDKFPISRPNLTFSTLTVSNMSPEDSSIYLCSVELGPLYGYTFGSGTRLTVV.

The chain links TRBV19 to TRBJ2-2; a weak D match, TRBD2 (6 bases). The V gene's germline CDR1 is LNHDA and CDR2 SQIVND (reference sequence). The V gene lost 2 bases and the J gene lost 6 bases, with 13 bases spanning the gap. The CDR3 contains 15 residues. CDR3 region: CASSILGLFAGELFF. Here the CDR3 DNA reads TGTGCCAGTAGTATACTGGGACTCTTTGCCGGGGAGCTGTTTTTT.